This TCR beta chain emerged from a study of cytomegalovirus exposure and HLA in healthy donors (dated by TCRdb to 2016 to 2017). Broadly, across the study: According to an earlier analysis of 550 to 700 of the donors, about 179 million T cells yielded approximately 120 million unique TCR beta sequences and 250 to 350 Gb of sequence data. An early release that covered fewer than 750 HLA-typed donors contained 250 to 350 gigabases of sequencing data and roughly 84 million unique TCR sequences. Among the roughly 390 genotyped donors, 81% belonged to the genetic ancestry cluster associated with self-reported Caucasian donors. The study aimed to test whether signatures of past pathogen exposure could be identified by cataloging public T cell receptors. The study used immunosequencing to profile the T cell repertoires of approximately 630 subjects and linked those repertoires to cytomegalovirus serostatus. A separate validation cohort of 100 to 150 different subjects was used in addition to the 666-subject first cohort. To predict cytomegalovirus infection status, the study brought together high-throughput TCR immunosequencing, statistical association of individual TCRs with disease status, and machine learning. To study patterns of TCR occurrence, a later analysis re-analyzed previously published TCR beta repertoires from 500 to 850 donors and added high-resolution HLA genotyping. Rather than drawing on any new phenotypic data, the later analysis identified candidate immune exposures from TCR beta sequences and the way those sequences occurred across donors. In an earlier analysis of over 550 of the donors, high-throughput TCR beta sequencing was used to judge whether each TCR beta V gene segment behaved as functional or pseudogenic. Donor age, sex, ethnicity and CMV serostatus were compiled together with the repertoire data. A later genetic analysis used genome-wide SNP genotypes for about 55% of the 666 donors, treating that subset as a discovery cohort. Every repertoire in the discovery cohort had been generated on one and the same sequencing platform. HLA typing included class I and class II loci at four-digit resolution. Typing coverage differed by locus: A, B, C, DRB1 and DQB1 were typed in about 629-630 donors, DQA1 in roughly 500, DPA1 in approximately 610, and DPB1 in just under 490. Because of strong linkage in the cohort, roughly five DR-DQ haplotypes were treated as single units for association and clustering. Among around 400 genotyped donors of the cohort, an average of approximately 240,000 unique TCR beta nucleotide sequences was sequenced per donor, of which roughly 17% were non-productive.

The CDR3 runs 15 amino acids, cysteine and phenylalanine included. Left in the record is the CDR3 DNA by itself, 45 bases read in frame from the first base. Compared with germline, V lacks 4 bases and J lacks 4 bases; bases without a gene match: 9. CDR1 and CDR2 are drawn from the germline V gene: SGHRS, YFSETQ. In total, over 600 healthy bone marrow donors made up the cohort. At the time of sampling, all cohort members were nominally healthy, though unrecorded immune exposures were likely present. The donor was CMV seropositive and was included in the group of 290 or so seropositive cohort members. A peripheral blood sample was provided by each donor, and peripheral blood mononuclear cells were used for TCR beta sequencing. Genomic DNA was extracted from the blood cell samples with the Qiagen DNeasy Blood Extraction Kit. Library prep was done by the immunoSEQ multiplex PCR assay. For the multiplex PCR, a mixture combining 60 forward primers for TCR Vbeta segments and 13 reverse primers for TCR Jbeta segments was used. A multiplex PCR assay on genomic DNA amplified the CDR3 region of rearranged TCR beta genes. The amplified TCR beta libraries were sequenced on the Illumina HiSeq System as 87-base-pair reads. Per the authors' processing: Across the roughly 600 repertoires, a later analysis counted tens of millions of unique TCR beta chains, 9 million to 14 million of which were shared by at least two donors. Raw reads were error-corrected and collapsed into unique sequences by a nearest-neighbor algorithm in which closely related sequences were merged to remove PCR and sequencing errors. V, D and J gene segments were assigned by aligning CDR3 sequences to IMGT reference sequences. For a sequence to be retained, at least a six-nucleotide match to both a V gene segment and a J gene segment was required. Rearrangements were called productive when the CDR3 lacked stop codons and stayed in frame with V and J; all others were non-productive. Following IMGT convention, CDR3 was defined as the stretch from the second conserved V-encoded cysteine to the conserved J-encoded phenylalanine. The earlier analysis of about 620 of the donors excluded sequences that lacked an unambiguous match to a single V gene segment. An earlier analysis of under 750 of the donors called V segments functional above 56.7% productive rearrangements and segregating when the between-donor standard deviation exceeded 5%. A statistical classification framework was built to diagnose cytomegalovirus status from the catalog of TCR beta chain sequences. A later analysis assigned V and J genes by comparing TCR nucleotide sequences with IMGT/GENE-DB human TR gene sequences. A later analysis assigned CDR3 sequences and most-parsimonious VDJ recombination scenarios with the TCRdist pipeline. In a later analysis, each TCR beta chain was defined by its CDR3 amino acid sequence together with its V-gene family, and reads without a unique V-gene family were excluded. To address suspected cross-contamination and a sequencing artifact, a later analysis removed under 600 highly shared, low-generation-probability nucleotide sequences. In a later analysis, a clonal expansion index was calculated for each public chain from normalized within-repertoire ranks of inferred template counts. A later analysis computed generation probabilities with a VDJ recombination model fitted to out-of-frame rearrangements, and checked the results against IGoR. Hypergeometric tests were used in a later analysis to score TCR-TCR, TCR-HLA and TCR-CMV co-occurrence, with a repertoire-size bias correction applied to the TCR pairs. A later analysis estimated false discovery rates by permuting HLA or CMV assignments 20 times. In a later analysis, co-occurring TCRs were grouped with DBSCAN, and TCRdist sequence similarity was added when clustering was performed within HLA-allele-positive subsets. Repertoires with fewer than 30,000 or more than 120,000 public chains, plus five repertoires with anomalous nucleotide sharing, were excluded from co-occurrence clustering. Held by TCRdb, this immuneACCESS table contains in-frame sequences only and omits some clones. Under half of the omission traces to an unresolved V gene where checked; the cause of the rest is unknown. D and trimming were read from the DNA, whereas the V and J calls and clone size are those reported in that table. The sample table contains under 250,000 clones; only one count was recorded for over 80% of them. Around 9.6% of the sample belongs to the ten largest clones.

As concerns this clone: The specificity of this receptor is unknown. There are no base qualities to consult, and no much larger clone falls within one base.

Findings and caveats that apply to the study as a whole: Specific HLA alleles were associated with 15,000 to 20,000 TCR beta sequences at a false discovery rate of 0.05 in a later analysis. Some IMGT-functional V segments, including TRBV6-2 and TRBV6-3, could not be told apart with the 87-base-pair reads, so those segments were excluded. In an earlier analysis of roughly 500 of the donors, most TCR beta V segments appeared in productive rearrangements about 87% or about 30% of the time, broadly matching IMGT annotations. Because counts were too low, more than 15 rarely observed V segments, including chromosome 9 orphons, were excluded from the earlier analysis of roughly 580 of the donors. In a later genetic analysis, a missense DCLRE1C variant was associated with V-gene and J-gene trimming of TCR beta chains, and the association was replicated in an independent cohort. The presence/absence analyses assumed that sequencing depth was roughly uniform across donors, and that assumption may not be true. In a later analysis, most CMV-associated TCR beta chains were found to appear HLA-restricted, with HLA associations seemingly driven largely by CMV exposure. Compared with equally common non-associated chains, HLA-associated TCR beta chains in a later analysis were more clonally expanded and had lower generation probabilities. Most TCR sequences were seen in very few donors, while some public TCRs were found in many individuals. It was suggested by the authors that the approach could potentially be generalized to other disease states and immunological phenotypes. CMV serostatus was the only immune exposure information available for the cohort. In a later analysis, the rate of TCR association differed among HLA loci, with DRB1 alleles having the most associated TCRs and HLA-C alleles having the fewest. The study gave a list of 150 to 200 TCR beta chains associated with cytomegalovirus. Correlated functional status among segregating V segments might be attributable to linkage disequilibrium, but an unknown experimental factor could not be ruled out. Cytomegalovirus status was reported to be diagnosed by the classifier with high specificity and sensitivity in both the original and validation cohorts. A further reported finding was that TCR beta sequences accurately predicted the HLA-A and HLA-B alleles for most subjects in the first cohort. In vitro tests confirmed that three of the cytomegalovirus-associated TCR beta chains recognize cytomegalovirus antigens. Only TCR beta chains were sequenced in this cohort, and the absence of alpha or paired-chain data limited detectable features. Several of the top co-occurrence clusters appeared to be linked to parvovirus B19, influenza, CMV and Epstein-Barr virus, according to a later analysis. A group of highly shared sequence variants was considered likely to be a technical artifact of the sequencing pipeline. Assigning TCR associations to individual alleles was difficult when HLA alleles, especially DR and DQ, strongly co-occurred. Because HLA typing was unavailable for some donors at each locus, only the typed subset was used in association tests. In a later genetic analysis, fewer N-insertions in productive TCRs were reported among donors in an Asian-associated ancestry cluster than the roughly 640-donor mean.

Sequenced input: PBMCs. The sequence joins TRBV5-1 to TRBJ1-1; TRBD1 fits 8 bases in the junction. The clonotype originates from a woman between 45 and 65 years old in good health and CMV-seropositive. The nucleotide sequence is given as TGCGCCAGCAGCGCGACACAGGGGGTGGGCACTGAAGCTTTCTTT. Protein translation: CASSATQGVGTEAFF.